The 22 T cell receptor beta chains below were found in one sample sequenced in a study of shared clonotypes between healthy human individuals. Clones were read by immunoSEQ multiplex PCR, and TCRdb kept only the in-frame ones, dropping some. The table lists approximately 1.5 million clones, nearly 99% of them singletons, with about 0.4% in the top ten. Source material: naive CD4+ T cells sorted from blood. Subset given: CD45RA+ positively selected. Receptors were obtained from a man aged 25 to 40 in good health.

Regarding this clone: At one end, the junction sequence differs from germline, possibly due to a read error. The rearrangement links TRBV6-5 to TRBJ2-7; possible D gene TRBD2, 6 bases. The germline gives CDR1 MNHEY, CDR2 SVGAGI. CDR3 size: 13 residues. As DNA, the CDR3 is TGCTCGGCCGAGCGCCGGGAGACCTACGAGCAGTACTTC. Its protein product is CSAERRETYEQYF.

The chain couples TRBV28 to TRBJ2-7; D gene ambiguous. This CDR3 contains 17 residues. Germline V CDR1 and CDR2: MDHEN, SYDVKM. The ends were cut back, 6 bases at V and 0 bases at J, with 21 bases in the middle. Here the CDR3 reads CASSHGWAIDISYEQYF. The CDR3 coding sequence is TGTGCCAGCAGCCACGGGTGGGCAATAGACATCTCCTACGAGCAGTACTTC.

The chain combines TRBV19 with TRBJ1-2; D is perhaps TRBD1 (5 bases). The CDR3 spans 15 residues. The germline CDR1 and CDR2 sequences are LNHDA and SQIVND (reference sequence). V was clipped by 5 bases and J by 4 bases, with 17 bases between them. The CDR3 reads CASSLGTGEAYGYTF. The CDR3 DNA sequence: TGTGCCAGTAGTCTCGGGACGGGCGAAGCCTATGGCTACACCTTC.

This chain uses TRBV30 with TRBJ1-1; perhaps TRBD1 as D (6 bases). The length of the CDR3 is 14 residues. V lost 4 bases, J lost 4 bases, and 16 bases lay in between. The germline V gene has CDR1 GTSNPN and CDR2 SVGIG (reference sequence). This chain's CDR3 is CAWNGGHPGTEAFF. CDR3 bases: TGTGCCTGGAACGGGGGACACCCGGGCACTGAAGCTTTCTTT.

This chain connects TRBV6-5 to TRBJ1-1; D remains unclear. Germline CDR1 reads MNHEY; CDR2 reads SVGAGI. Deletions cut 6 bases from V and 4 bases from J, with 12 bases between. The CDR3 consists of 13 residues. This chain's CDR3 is CASSTIRGTEAFF. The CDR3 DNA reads TGTGCCAGCAGCACCATTCGGGGCACTGAAGCTTTCTTT.

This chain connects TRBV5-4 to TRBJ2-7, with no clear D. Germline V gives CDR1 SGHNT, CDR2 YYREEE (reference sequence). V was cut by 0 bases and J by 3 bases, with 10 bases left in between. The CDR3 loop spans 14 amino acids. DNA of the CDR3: TGTGCCAGCAGCTTGGGCGGCACCCGCTACGAGCAGTACTTC. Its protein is CASSLGGTRYEQYF.

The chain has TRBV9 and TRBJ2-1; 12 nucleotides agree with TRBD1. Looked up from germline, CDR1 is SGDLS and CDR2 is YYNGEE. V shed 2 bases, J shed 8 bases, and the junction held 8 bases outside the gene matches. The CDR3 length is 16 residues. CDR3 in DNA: TGTGCCAGCAGCGTTGATCCGGGACAGGGGGCCGATGAGCAGTTCTTC. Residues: CASSVDPGQGADEQFF.

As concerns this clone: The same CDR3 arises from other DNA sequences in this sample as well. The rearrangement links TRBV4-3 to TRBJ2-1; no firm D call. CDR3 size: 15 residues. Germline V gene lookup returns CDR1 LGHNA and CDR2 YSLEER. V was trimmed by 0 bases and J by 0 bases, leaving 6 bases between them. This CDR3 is CASSQDPSSYNEQFF. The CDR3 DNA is TGCGCCAGCAGCCAAGATCCAAGCTCCTACAATGAGCAGTTCTTC.

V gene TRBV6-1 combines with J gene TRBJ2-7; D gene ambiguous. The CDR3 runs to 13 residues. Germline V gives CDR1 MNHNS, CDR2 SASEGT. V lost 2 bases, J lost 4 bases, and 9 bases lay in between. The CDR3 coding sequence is TGTGCCAGCAGTGAATCAGGATTTTACGAGCAGTACTTC. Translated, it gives CASSESGFYEQYF.

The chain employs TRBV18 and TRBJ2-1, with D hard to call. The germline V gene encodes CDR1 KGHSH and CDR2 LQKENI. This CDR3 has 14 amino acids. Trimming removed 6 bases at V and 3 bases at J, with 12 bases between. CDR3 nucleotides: TGTGCCAGCTCCCCCACCTGGGACTACAATGAGCAGTTCTTC. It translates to CASSPTWDYNEQFF.

CDR3 nucleotide sequence: TGTGCCAGCAGGAAGACAGGCCTCTATGGCTACACCTTC. Its protein product is CASRKTGLYGYTF. V usage is TRBV28 and J usage is TRBJ1-2; D may be TRBD1 (6 bases). V lost 6 bases to trimming and J lost 4 bases, with 12 bases between them. Germline V CDR1 and CDR2: MDHEN, SYDVKM. This CDR3 contains 13 residues.

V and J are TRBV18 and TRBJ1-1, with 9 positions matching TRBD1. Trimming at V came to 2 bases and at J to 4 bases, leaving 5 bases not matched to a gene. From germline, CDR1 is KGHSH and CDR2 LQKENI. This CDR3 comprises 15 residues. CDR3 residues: CASSPGDRVSTEAFF. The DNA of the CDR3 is TGTGCCAGCTCACCAGGGGACAGGGTGAGCACTGAAGCTTTCTTT.

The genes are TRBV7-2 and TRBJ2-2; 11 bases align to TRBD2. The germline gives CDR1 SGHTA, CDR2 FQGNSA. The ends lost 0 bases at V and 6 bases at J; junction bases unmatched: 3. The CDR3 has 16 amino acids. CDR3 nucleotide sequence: TGTGCCAGCAGCTTAGCTAGCGGGAGGGCCGCCGGGGAGCTGTTTTTT. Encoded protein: CASSLASGRAAGELFF.

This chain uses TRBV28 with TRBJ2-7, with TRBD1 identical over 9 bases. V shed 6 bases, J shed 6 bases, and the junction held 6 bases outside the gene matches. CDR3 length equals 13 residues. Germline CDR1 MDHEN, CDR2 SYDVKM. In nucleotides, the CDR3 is TGTGCCAGCAGCCCCGGGACAGGGTTCGAGCAGTACTTC. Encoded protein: CASSPGTGFEQYF.

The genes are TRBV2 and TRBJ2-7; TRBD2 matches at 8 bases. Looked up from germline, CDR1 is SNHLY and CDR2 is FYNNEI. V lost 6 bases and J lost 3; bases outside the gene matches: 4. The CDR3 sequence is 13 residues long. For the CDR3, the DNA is TGTGCCAGCAGCGCGAGCGGGAGCTACGAGCAGTACTTC. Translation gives CASSASGSYEQYF.

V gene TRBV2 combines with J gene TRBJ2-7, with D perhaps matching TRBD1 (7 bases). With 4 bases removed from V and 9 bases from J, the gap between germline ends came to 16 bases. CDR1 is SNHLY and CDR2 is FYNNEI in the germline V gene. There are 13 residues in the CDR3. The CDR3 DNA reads TGTGCCAGCAGTGCTGGAGGGGGCCAGCGGCAGTACTTC. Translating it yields CASSAGGGQRQYF.

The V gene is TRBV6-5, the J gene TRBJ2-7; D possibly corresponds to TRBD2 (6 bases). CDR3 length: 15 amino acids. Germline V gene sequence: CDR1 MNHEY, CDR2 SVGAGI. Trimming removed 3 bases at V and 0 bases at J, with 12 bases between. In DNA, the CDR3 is TGTGCCAGCAGTTATGGCGGGACCGACTCCTACGAGCAGTACTTC. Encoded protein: CASSYGGTDSYEQYF.

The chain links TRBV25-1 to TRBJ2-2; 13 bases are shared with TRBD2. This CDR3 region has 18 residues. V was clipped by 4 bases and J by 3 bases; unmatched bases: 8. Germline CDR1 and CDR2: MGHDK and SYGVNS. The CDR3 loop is CASSALTSGRPHTGELFF. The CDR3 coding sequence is TGTGCCAGCAGTGCCTTGACTAGCGGGAGGCCTCACACCGGGGAGCTGTTTTTT.

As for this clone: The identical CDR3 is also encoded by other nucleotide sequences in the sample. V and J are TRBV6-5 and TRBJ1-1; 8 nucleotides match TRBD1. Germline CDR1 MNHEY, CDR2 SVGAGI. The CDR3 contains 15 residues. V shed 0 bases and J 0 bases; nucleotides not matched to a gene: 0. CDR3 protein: CASSYSTGVNTEAFF. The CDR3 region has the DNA TGTGCCAGCAGTTACTCGACAGGGGTGAACACTGAAGCTTTCTTT.

CDR3 nucleotide sequence: TGCAGCGTTGGCTTTGGACAGGGAAGGTACGAGCAGTACTTC. Translation: CSVGFGQGRYEQYF. The chain has TRBV29-1 and TRBJ2-7; 8 bases fit TRBD1. This CDR3 comprises 14 residues. Trimming cost V 4 bases and J 4 bases; bases outside gene matches: 9. The germline V gene has CDR1 SQVTM and CDR2 ANQGSEA.

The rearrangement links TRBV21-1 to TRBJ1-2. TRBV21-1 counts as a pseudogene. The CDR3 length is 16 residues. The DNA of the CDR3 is TGTGCCAGCAGCAAAGTATTCGGAAAAACTAACTATGGCTACACCTTC. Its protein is CASSKVFGKTNYGYTF.

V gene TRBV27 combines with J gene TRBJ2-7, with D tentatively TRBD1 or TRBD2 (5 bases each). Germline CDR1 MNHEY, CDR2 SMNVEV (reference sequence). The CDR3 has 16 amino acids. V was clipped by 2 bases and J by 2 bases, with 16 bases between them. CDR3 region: CASSLRGGIMAYEQYF. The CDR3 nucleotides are TGTGCCAGCAGTTTACGTGGGGGTATTATGGCCTACGAGCAGTACTTC.